This TCR beta chain stems from a study of OX40 agonist ivuxolimab in advanced cancers. Looking at the study overall: Previous treatment with anti-PD-1, anti-PD-L1 or anti-CTLA-4 therapy was allowed; roughly 40% had received some. Partial responses were seen in three patients, one with hepatocellular carcinoma and two with cutaneous melanoma. Findings and caveats of the study: Dosing at 0.1 to 3.0 mg/kg was accompanied by clonal expansion of CD4+ and CD8+ blood T cells by week 6.

In the case of this clone: Its matching antigen is unknown.

Here immunoSEQ multiplex PCR was the method, and the copy in TCRdb shows in-frame clones only, minus some. Among 65,000 to 95,000 clones listed, about four fifths were seen once. CDR3 length: 14 amino acids. Trimming shortened V by 0 bases and J by 1 base, and 7 bases separated the two germline ends. Germline V gene sequence: CDR1 SGHDT, CDR2 YYEEEE. The receptor comes from an adult with an advanced solid tumor such as melanoma, head and neck, liver or kidney cancer. V and J are TRBV5-6 and TRBJ2-5; D unresolved. Sequencing was performed on CD4+ or CD8+ T cells sorted from blood, taken in a trial of the OX40 agonist ivuxolimab. The DNA of the CDR3 is TGTGCCAGCAGCTTGGTCCAGCCCCAAGAGACCCAGTACTTC. Protein product: CASSLVQPQETQYF.